The 19 T cell receptor beta chains below all came from one sample that was sequenced in a study of vaccination and CD4 T cells after COVID-19. For these TCRs, the target antigens are not known. Once obtained from cultured CD4+ T cells, the DNA was sequenced using the Oncomine TCR Beta short-read assay. TCRdb re-analysed the PCR reads in MiXCR, keeping a single row per CDR3 protein. The repertoire holds some 11,000 distinct CDR3 sequences, around 21% seen once, with approximately 13% in the top ten. Treatment denoted: approximately 11-day PBMC culture with coronavirus spike peptide pools or control peptides (ViraFEST assay). The source was CD4+ T cells from blood, cultured in vitro, collected before SARS-CoV-2 vaccination. The source is a human donor who received a COVID-19 vaccine.

This clonotype appeared a few times. V is TRBV10-1 and J is TRBJ2-3; D is uncertain. Trimming removed 6 bases at V and 6 bases at J, with 7 bases between. CDR3 length equals 11 residues. From germline, CDR1 is WNHNN and CDR2 SYGVQD (reference sequence). Here the CDR3 DNA reads TGCGCCAGCAGCCCCGGCGATACGCAGTATTTT. Protein sequence: CASSPGDTQYF.

This clonotype was recorded a few times. This rearrangement joins TRBV20-1 to TRBJ1-2; the D is unclear. V was pared by 5 bases and J by 2 bases, with 12 bases between. Germline V CDR1 and CDR2: DFQATT, SNEGSKA (reference sequence). The CDR3 length is 13 residues. The CDR3 nucleotides read TGCAGTGCTGGCCCACTCTTAAACTATGGCTACACCTTC. This translates into CSAGPLLNYGYTF.

This chain connects TRBV6-1 to TRBJ1-2, with 12 bases identical to TRBD1. V was clipped by 8 bases and J by 8 bases; unmatched bases: 9. The germline gives CDR1 MNHNS, CDR2 SASEGT. This CDR3 is built from 14 residues. The CDR3 sequence is CASARGQGAQGYTF. The CDR3 DNA sequence: TGTGCCAGCGCGAGGGGACAGGGGGCACAAGGCTACACCTTC.

The chain has TRBV12-3 or TRBV12-4 and TRBJ2-3; possibly TRBD1 or TRBD2 for D (6 bases each). Deletions cut 1 base from V and 2 bases from J, with 10 bases between. The CDR3 extends over 15 amino acids. The CDR3 sequence: CASSLVPGATDTQYF. The CDR3 DNA reads TGTGCCAGCAGTTTAGTTCCGGGGGCCACAGATACGCAGTATTTT.

J is TRBJ1-2 and V is TRBV11-2; TRBD1 might be the D (5 bases). Per germline, CDR1 SGHAT and CDR2 FQNNGV. This CDR3 spans 15 amino acids. With 5 bases removed from V and 7 bases from J, the gap between germline ends came to 20 bases. The chain's CDR3 is CASSPRWGPGAGYTF. CDR3 coding DNA: TGTGCCAGCAGCCCCCGGTGGGGACCGGGTGCTGGCTACACCTTC.

The V and J genes are TRBV7-2 and TRBJ1-6; TRBD1 is a possible D gene (6 bases). The CDR3 contains 18 residues. V lost 0 bases and J lost 0, with 12 bases in between. The germline gives CDR1 SGHTA, CDR2 FQGNSA. CDR3 sequence reads: CASSLARHRASYNSPLHF. In DNA, the CDR3 is TGTGCCAGCAGCTTAGCGCGCCACAGGGCCTCCTATAATTCACCCCTCCACTTT.

This chain connects TRBV12-3 or TRBV12-4 to TRBJ2-7; D unclear. The germline V and J ends were trimmed by 4 bases and 6 bases, with 10 bases remaining between them. CDR3 length: 12 amino acids. The CDR3 spells CASSWGQVEQYF. As DNA, the CDR3 is TGTGCCAGCAGTTGGGGTCAGGTCGAGCAGTACTTC.

By share, this clonotype ranks as medium-sized (0.01 to 0.1%). The rearrangement uses TRBV27 and TRBJ1-5; unclear D gene. Trimming took off 6 bases at V and 7 bases at J, with 13 bases between the two ends. The CDR3 loop spans 13 amino acids. The germline V gene encodes CDR1 MNHEY and CDR2 SMNVEV (reference sequence). The CDR3 nucleotides are TGTGCCAGCAGCGACACCTGGAGGCAGCCCCAGCATTTT. This encodes CASSDTWRQPQHF.

This clonotype was picked up a small number of times. The chain recombines TRBV27 with TRBJ2-1, with D possibly being TRBD2 (6 bases). Trimming left V 6 bases short and J 8 bases short, with 20 bases between. Germline V gene data show CDR1 as MNHEY and CDR2 as SMNVEV (reference sequence). There are 15 residues in the CDR3. CDR3 sequence (DNA): TGTGCCAGCAGCCAATCTGTTCGGGGGAGAGATGAGCAGTTCTTC. Translating it yields CASSQSVRGRDEQFF.

This clonotype occurred a few times. The rearrangement joins TRBV2 to TRBJ1-1; 11 bases match TRBD1. Germline loops: CDR1 SNHLY, CDR2 FYNNEI. The V segment lost 11 bases and the J segment 2 bases; nucleotides outside the gene matches: 7. The CDR3 contains 14 residues. CDR3 DNA sequence: TGTGCCTGGGACAGGGGGGGTTTTAACACTGAAGCTTTCTTT. It yields the protein CAWDRGGFNTEAFF.

In its sample, this clonotype was seen a few times. The chain couples TRBV20-1 to TRBJ2-5; TRBD2 matches 10 bases. V lost 5 bases and J lost 4; bases outside the gene matches: 13. The CDR3 totals 16 residues. CDR1 DFQATT and CDR2 SNEGSKA come from the germline V gene (reference sequence). The CDR3 loop is CSAPDPSGGLLETQYF. DNA of the CDR3: TGCAGTGCTCCGGACCCTAGCGGGGGTCTCTTAGAGACCCAGTACTTC.

The chain uses TRBV5-4 and TRBJ1-6; 7 bases are shared with TRBD1. Germline assignment: CDR1 SGHNT and CDR2 YYREEE (reference sequence). There are 15 residues in the CDR3. Trimming removed 5 bases from V and 6 bases from J; junction bases left unmatched: 8. For the CDR3, the DNA is TGTGCCAGCAGACCCGACAGGGCGACTAATTCACCCCTCCACTTT. Its translation is CASRPDRATNSPLHF.

This rearrangement joins TRBV4-1 to TRBJ1-5, with D possibly being TRBD1 (5 bases). V lost 5 bases, J lost 0 bases, and 14 bases lay in between. The CDR3 extends over 16 amino acids. Germline loops: CDR1 MGHRA, CDR2 YSYEKL. The CDR3, as DNA: TGCGCCAGCAGCAAGACTCAGGGAAATAGCAATCAGCCCCAGCATTTT. Translating gives CASSKTQGNSNQPQHF.

This clonotype was seen a handful of times. The chain combines TRBV1 with TRBJ2-3; no check of the table's D call, TRBD2, against the DNA was made. TRBV1 is a pseudogene locus. The CDR3 runs to 19 residues. The CDR3, as DNA: TGCACCAGCAGCCATGGGGGTAAGCGGGGGTTCCCTCGCACAGATACGCAGTATTTT. This codes for CTSSHGGKRGFPRTDTQYF.

This clonotype was seen only once. The chain is built from TRBV6-1 and TRBJ2-5; tentatively, D is TRBD2 (6 bases). Trimming took off 1 base at V and 9 bases at J, with 18 bases between the two ends. Germline CDR1 is MNHNS and CDR2 is SASEGT. CDR3 length equals 15 residues. In DNA form, the CDR3 reads TGTGCCAGCAGTGAAGGCCCAGGTGCCTCGGGGGCCCAGTACTTC. The encoded protein is CASSEGPGASGAQYF.

The V call is TRBV15, the J call TRBJ2-1, with D tentatively TRBD1 or TRBD2 (6 bases each). Trimming pared 1 base from V and 9 bases from J, leaving 13 bases between. The CDR3 totals 14 residues. CDR1 LNHNV and CDR2 YYDKDF come from the germline V gene (reference sequence). The CDR3 reads CATSRAGEDAEQFF. As DNA, the CDR3 is TGTGCCACCAGCAGAGCAGGGGAGGATGCTGAGCAGTTCTTC.

This chain links TRBV6-2 or TRBV6-3 with TRBJ1-1; D gene unclear. This CDR3 contains 13 residues. V lost 8 bases and J lost 2, with 12 bases in between. Germline assignment: CDR1 MNHEY and CDR2 SVGEGT. The CDR3 DNA reads as TGTGCCAGCTCATCAAGGGCTAACACTGAAGCTTTCTTT. Amino acids: CASSSRANTEAFF.

This chain uses TRBV5-1 with TRBJ2-5, with 7 bases that match TRBD1. The germline CDR1 and CDR2 sequences are SGHRS and YFSETQ. The CDR3 is made up of 17 amino acids. V lost 3 bases and J lost 2; bases outside the gene matches: 13. The CDR3 protein is CASSWRIQGQLQETQYF. As DNA, the CDR3 is TGCGCCAGCAGCTGGCGGATACAGGGACAGCTTCAAGAGACCCAGTACTTC. The whole variable domain, remainder taken from reference TRBV5-1 and TRBJ2-5, is KAGVTQTPRYLIKTRGQQVTLSCSPISGHRSVSWYQQTPGQGLQFLFEYFSETQRNKGNFPGRFSGRQFSNSRSEMNVSTLELGDSALYLCASSWRIQGQLQETQYFGPGTRLLVL.

This chain connects TRBV12-5 to TRBJ2-7, with 7 bases aligning to TRBD2. V lost 6 bases to trimming and J lost 4 bases; unmatched junction nucleotides: 9. Germline V gene data show CDR1 as LGHNT and CDR2 as FRNRAP. This CDR3 contains 14 residues. CDR3 amino acids: CASGKGGGPYEQYF. The CDR3 DNA reads TGTGCTAGTGGCAAGGGCGGGGGTCCTTACGAGCAGTACTTC.